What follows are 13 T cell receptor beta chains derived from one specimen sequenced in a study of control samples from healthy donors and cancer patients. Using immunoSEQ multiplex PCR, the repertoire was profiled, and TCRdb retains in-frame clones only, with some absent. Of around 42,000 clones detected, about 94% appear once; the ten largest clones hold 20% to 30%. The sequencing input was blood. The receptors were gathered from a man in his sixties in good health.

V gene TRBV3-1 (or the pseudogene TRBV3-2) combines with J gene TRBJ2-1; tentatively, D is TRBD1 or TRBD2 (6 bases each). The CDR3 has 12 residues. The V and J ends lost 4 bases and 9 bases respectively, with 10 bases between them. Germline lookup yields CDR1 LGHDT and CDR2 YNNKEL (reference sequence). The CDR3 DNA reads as TGTGCCAGCAGCCCCCGGGGGCTTGAGCAGTTCTTC. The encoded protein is CASSPRGLEQFF.

CDR3 protein: CASSFGGQGSDTQYF. The CDR3 DNA reads TGTGCCAGCAGCTTTGGGGGACAGGGGTCAGATACGCAGTATTTT. The chain carries TRBV7-9 and TRBJ2-3, with 10 bases fitting TRBD1. Trimming removed 3 bases from V and 4 bases from J; junction bases left unmatched: 4. The CDR3 runs to 15 residues. CDR1 and CDR2 (germline): SEHNR, FQNEAQ (reference sequence).

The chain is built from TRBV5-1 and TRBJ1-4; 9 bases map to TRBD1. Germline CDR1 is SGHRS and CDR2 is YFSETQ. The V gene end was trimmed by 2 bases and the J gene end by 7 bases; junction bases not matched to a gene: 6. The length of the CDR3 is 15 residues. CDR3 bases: TGCGCCAGCAGCTTAGGGGACAGGGATAGTGAAAAACTGTTTTTT. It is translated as CASSLGDRDSEKLFF.

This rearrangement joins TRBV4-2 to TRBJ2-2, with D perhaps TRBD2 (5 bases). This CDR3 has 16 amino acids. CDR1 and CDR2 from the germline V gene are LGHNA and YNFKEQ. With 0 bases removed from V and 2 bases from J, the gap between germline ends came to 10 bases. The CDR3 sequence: CASSQDPSPNTGELFF. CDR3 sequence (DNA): TGTGCCAGCAGCCAAGACCCTAGCCCCAACACCGGGGAGCTGTTTTTT.

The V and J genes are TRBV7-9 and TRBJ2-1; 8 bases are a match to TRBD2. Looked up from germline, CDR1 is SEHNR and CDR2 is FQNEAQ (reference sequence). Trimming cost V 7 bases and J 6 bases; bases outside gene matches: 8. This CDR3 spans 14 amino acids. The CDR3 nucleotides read TGTGCCAGCACGCCGAGCGGGAGTTCCAATGAGCAGTTCTTC. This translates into CASTPSGSSNEQFF. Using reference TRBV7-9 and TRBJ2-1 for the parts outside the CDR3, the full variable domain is DTGVSQNPRHKITKRGQNVTFRCDPISEHNRLYWYRQTLGQGPEFLTYFQNEAQLEKSRLLSDRFSAERPKGSFSTLEIQRTEQGDSAMYLCASTPSGSSNEQFFGPGTRLTVL.

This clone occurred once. The CDR3 here is CASSGLEQFF. CDR3 DNA: TGTGCCAGCTCGGGACTGGAGCAGTTCTTC. The rearrangement joins TRBV7-9 to TRBJ2-1; D may be TRBD2 (6 bases). The germline V gene has CDR1 SEHNR and CDR2 FQNEAQ (reference sequence). This CDR3 region has 10 residues. Trimming shortened V by 8 bases and J by 10 bases, and 9 bases separated the two germline ends.

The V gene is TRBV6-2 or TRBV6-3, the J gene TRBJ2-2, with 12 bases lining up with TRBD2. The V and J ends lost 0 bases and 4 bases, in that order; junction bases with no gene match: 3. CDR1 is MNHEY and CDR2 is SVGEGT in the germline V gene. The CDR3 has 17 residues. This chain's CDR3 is CASSYSGLAGITGELFF. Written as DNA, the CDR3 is TGTGCCAGCAGTTACTCCGGACTAGCGGGGATCACCGGGGAGCTGTTTTTT.

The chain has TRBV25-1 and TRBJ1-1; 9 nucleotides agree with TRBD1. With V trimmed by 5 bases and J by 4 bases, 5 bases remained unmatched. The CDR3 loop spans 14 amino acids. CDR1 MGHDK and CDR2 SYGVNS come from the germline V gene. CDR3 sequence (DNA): TGTGCCAGCAGTCTGCGGACAGGGGCCACTGAAGCTTTCTTT. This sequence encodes CASSLRTGATEAFF.

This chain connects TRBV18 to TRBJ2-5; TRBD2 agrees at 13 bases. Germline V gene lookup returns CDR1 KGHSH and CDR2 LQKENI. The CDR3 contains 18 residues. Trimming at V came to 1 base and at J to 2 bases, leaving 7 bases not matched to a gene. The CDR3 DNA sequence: TGTGCCAGCTCACCACAACCCTTGGGACTAGCGGGGCAAGAGACCCAGTACTTC. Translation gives CASSPQPLGLAGQETQYF.

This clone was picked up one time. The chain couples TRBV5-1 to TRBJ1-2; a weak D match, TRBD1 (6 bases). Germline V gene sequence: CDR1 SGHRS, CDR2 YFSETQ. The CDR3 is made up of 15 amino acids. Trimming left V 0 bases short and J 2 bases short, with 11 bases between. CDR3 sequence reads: CASSLEGDRNYGYTF. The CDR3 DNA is TGCGCCAGCAGCTTGGAAGGCGACAGGAACTATGGCTACACCTTC. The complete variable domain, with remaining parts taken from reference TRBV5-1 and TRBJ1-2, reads KAGVTQTPRYLIKTRGQQVTLSCSPISGHRSVSWYQQTPGQGLQFLFEYFSETQRNKGNFPGRFSGRQFSNSRSEMNVSTLELGDSALYLCASSLEGDRNYGYTFGSGTRLTVV.

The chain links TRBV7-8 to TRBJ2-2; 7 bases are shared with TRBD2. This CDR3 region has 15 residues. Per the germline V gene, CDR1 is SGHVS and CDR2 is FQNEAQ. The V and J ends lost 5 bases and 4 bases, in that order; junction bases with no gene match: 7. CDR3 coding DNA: TGTGCCAGCAGCCCTCCGGGGAGGGTCACCGGGGAGCTGTTTTTT. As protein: CASSPPGRVTGELFF.

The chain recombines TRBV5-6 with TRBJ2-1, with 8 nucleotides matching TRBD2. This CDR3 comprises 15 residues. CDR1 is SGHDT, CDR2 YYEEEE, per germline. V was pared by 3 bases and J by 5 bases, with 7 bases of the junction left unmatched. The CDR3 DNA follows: TGTGCCAGCAGCTCGGACTTAGCGGGAAACAATGAGCAGTTCTTC. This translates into CASSSDLAGNNEQFF.

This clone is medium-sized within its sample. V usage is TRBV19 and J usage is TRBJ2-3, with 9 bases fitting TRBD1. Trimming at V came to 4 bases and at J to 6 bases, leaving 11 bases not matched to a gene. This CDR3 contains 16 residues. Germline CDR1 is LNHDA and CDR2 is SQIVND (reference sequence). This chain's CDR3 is CASSRVPGQGPDTQYF. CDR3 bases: TGTGCCAGTAGTAGGGTCCCGGGACAGGGCCCGGATACGCAGTATTTT. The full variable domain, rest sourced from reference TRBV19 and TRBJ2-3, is DGGITQSPKYLFRKEGQNVTLSCEQNLNHDAMYWYRQDPGQGLRLIYYSQIVNDFQKGDIAEGYSVSREKKESFPLTVTSAQKNPTAFYLCASSRVPGQGPDTQYFGPGTRLTVL.